Below are 7 T cell receptor beta chains sequenced from a single sample in a study of shared clonotypes between healthy human individuals. Measured with immunoSEQ multiplex PCR; TCRdb has only the in-frame clones, and not every one. The sample shows millions of clones, 85% to 95% of them seen only once. Specimen: naive CD4+ T cells sorted from blood. As to subset: CD45RA+ positively selected. Receptors were obtained from a man aged 18 to 30 in good health.

The chain links TRBV10-2 to TRBJ1-1; maybe TRBD1 (6 bases). Germline lookup yields CDR1 WSHSY and CDR2 SAAADI. This CDR3 contains 15 residues. V lost 6 bases and J lost 2, with 16 bases in between. CDR3 DNA sequence: TGCGCCAGCAGGACCTCGATGACAGGAAACACTGAAGCTTTCTTT. The encoded protein is CASRTSMTGNTEAFF.

This chain uses TRBV19 with TRBJ1-1; tentatively, D is TRBD1 (5 bases). From germline, CDR1 is LNHDA and CDR2 SQIVND (reference sequence). This CDR3 has 13 residues. The ends were cut back, 2 bases at V and 4 bases at J, with 8 bases in the middle. The CDR3 DNA is TGTGCCAGTAGTATAAGGGACGGCACTGAAGCTTTCTTT. It is translated as CASSIRDGTEAFF.

The CDR3 here is CASSERGGSGANVLTF. As DNA, the CDR3 is TGTGCCAGCAGTGAGAGGGGGGGCTCTGGGGCCAACGTCCTGACTTTC. The chain employs TRBV6-4 and TRBJ2-6; D may be TRBD2 (7 bases). This CDR3 comprises 16 residues. The germline V gene encodes CDR1 MRHNA and CDR2 SNTAGT. V was shortened by 3 bases and J by 0 bases, with 9 bases between the two germline ends.

The V gene is TRBV19, the J gene TRBJ1-5; D possibly corresponds to TRBD1 (6 bases). Between the trimmed V and J ends, which lost 5 bases and 6 bases, there was a span of 14 bases. Germline-derived CDR1 and CDR2 are LNHDA and SQIVND (reference sequence). This CDR3 has 14 amino acids. CDR3 nucleotide sequence: TGTGCCAGTAGTCGCCCGGGGGCTGTTCAGCCCCAGCATTTT. Translation: CASSRPGAVQPQHF.

The J gene is TRBJ2-3, the V gene TRBV5-7; 9 positions match TRBD1. TRBV5-7 is an ORF for which the function is uncertain. This CDR3 has 14 amino acids. The J segment lost 4 bases and the V segment lost 6 bases, leaving 6 bases of the junction unmatched. CDR3 sequence reads: CASTSTGGADTQYF. The DNA of the CDR3 is TGTGCCAGCACCTCGACAGGGGGAGCAGATACGCAGTATTTT.

The chain links TRBV7-9 to TRBJ2-5; D gene unclear. This CDR3 has 17 residues. Trimming cost V 1 base and J 4 bases, with 19 bases left between them. Germline loops: CDR1 SEHNR, CDR2 FQNEAQ (reference sequence). The CDR3 nucleotides are TGTGCCAGCAGCTTAGGGACCACACTAAACCCCGGAGAGACCCAGTACTTC. It encodes CASSLGTTLNPGETQYF.

Worth noting for this clone: Additional DNA sequences in this sample encode the identical CDR3. The J gene is TRBJ2-6, the V gene TRBV2; 7 bases line up with TRBD1. Unmatched junction bases numbered 5, after V lost 6 bases and J lost 0 bases. Germline CDR1 and CDR2: SNHLY and FYNNEI. The CDR3 is made up of 16 amino acids. CDR3 sequence reads: CASSLYRGSGANVLTF. Written as DNA, the CDR3 is TGTGCCAGCAGCCTATACAGGGGCTCTGGGGCCAACGTCCTGACTTTC.